Presented here are 3 T cell receptor beta chains from one specimen sequenced in a study of control samples from healthy donors and cancer patients. Only in-frame clones appear in the TCRdb table, and some are missing; sequencing was by immunoSEQ multiplex PCR. Counted here are under 65,000 clones, roughly nine tenths occurring once; the ten biggest clones make up about 1.2%. Sequenced sample: PBMCs. The receptor source for this set is a woman in her fifties or sixties with colorectal cancer.

The V call is TRBV6-1, the J call TRBJ1-2; D is unclear. The CDR3 loop spans 12 amino acids. Germline V lookup: CDR1 MNHNS, CDR2 SASEGT. V lost 2 bases and J lost 4, with 5 bases in between. As DNA, the CDR3 is TGTGCCAGCAGTGAACAGATCTATGGCTACACCTTC. Protein product: CASSEQIYGYTF.

The chain uses TRBV7-2 and TRBJ2-5; D gene ambiguous. Germline V gene lookup returns CDR1 SGHTA and CDR2 FQGNSA. This CDR3 is built from 13 residues. The V gene lost 7 bases and the J gene lost 4 bases, with 13 bases spanning the gap. The CDR3 DNA sequence: TGTGCCAGCACCCAATTAGGGTTAGAGACCCAGTACTTC. It specifies CASTQLGLETQYF.

The chain carries TRBV7-8 and TRBJ2-7; 7 bases agree with TRBD1. Looked up from germline, CDR1 is SGHVS and CDR2 is FQNEAQ. The CDR3 consists of 15 residues. V dropped 5 bases and J dropped 3; count of bases not matched to a gene: 10. The CDR3 loop is CASSEPKGGGYEQYF. The CDR3 DNA reads TGTGCCAGCAGCGAACCCAAAGGGGGCGGCTACGAGCAGTACTTC.